This record concerns one T cell receptor beta chain sequence. The antigen remains undetermined. The V gene end was trimmed by 10 bases and the J gene end by 4 bases; junction bases not matched to a gene: 9. Germline V CDR1 and CDR2: MNHEY, SVGEGT. The CDR3 spans 13 residues. These data originate in a study of blood T cells in healthy people across ages. Study-level background: For every two T cells, template switching captured about one barcoded beta molecule.

PCR was performed a second time for 7 to 11 cycles using a sample-barcoded 5' primer and a J-beta primer mix. Tags on each cDNA molecule came from a template-switch adaptor with 12 random nucleotides. TCRdb reanalysed the 5' RACE reads using MiXCR and keeps one entry per CDR3 protein. The profile shows 1.8 million or so distinct CDR3 sequences, 35% to 50% of them singletons. Study findings and constraints: Fewer expanded clones and more diversity marked long-lived versus aged donors.

Sequencing used blood. This receptor was identified in a human donor in good health. The V gene is TRBV6-2 or TRBV6-3, the J gene TRBJ2-5; 7 nucleotides line up with TRBD1. The CDR3 region is CANTTGRRETQYF. CDR3 nucleotide sequence: TGTGCCAACACGACAGGGCGGAGAGAGACCCAGTACTTC.